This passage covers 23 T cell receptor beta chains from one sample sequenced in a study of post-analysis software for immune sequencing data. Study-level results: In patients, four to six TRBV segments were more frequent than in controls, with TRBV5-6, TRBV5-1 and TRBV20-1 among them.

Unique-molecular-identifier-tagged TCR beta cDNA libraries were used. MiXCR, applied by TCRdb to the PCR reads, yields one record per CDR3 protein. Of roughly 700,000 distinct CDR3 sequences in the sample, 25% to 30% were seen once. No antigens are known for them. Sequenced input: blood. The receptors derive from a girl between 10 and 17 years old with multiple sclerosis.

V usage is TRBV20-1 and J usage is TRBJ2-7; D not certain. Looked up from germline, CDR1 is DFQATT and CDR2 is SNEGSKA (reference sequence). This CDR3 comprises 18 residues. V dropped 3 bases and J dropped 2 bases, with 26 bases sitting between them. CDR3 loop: CSASVPNLLNSPPYEQYF. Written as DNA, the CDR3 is TGCAGTGCTAGCGTACCTAATCTTCTGAATAGCCCTCCCTACGAGCAGTACTTC.

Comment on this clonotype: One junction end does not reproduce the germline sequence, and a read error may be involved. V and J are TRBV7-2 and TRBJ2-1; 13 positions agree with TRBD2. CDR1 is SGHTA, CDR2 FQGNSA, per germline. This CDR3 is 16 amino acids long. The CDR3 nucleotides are TGTGCCAGCAACTTAAGCGGACTAGCGGGAGTGGGTGAGCAGTTCTTC. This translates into CASNLSGLAGVGEQFF.

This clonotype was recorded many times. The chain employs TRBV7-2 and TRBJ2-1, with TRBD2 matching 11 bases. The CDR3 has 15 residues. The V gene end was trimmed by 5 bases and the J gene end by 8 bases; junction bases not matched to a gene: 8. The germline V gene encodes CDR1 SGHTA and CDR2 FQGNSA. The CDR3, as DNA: TGTGCCAGCAGCCCAACTAGCGGGAGTGGGGATGAGCAGTTCTTC. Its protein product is CASSPTSGSGDEQFF.

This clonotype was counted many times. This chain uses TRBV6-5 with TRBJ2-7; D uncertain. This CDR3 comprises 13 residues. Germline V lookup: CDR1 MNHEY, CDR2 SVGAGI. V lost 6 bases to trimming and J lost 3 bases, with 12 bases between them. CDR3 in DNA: TGTGCCAGCAGCCCCCTAAGAGTCTACGAGCAGTACTTC. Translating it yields CASSPLRVYEQYF.

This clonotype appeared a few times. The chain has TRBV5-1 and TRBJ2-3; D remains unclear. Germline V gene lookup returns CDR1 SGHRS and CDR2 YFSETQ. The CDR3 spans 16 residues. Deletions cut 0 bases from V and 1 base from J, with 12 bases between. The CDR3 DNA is TGCGCCAGCAGCTTGGAGGCAGAAACCCGCACAGATACGCAGTATTTT. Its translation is CASSLEAETRTDTQYF.

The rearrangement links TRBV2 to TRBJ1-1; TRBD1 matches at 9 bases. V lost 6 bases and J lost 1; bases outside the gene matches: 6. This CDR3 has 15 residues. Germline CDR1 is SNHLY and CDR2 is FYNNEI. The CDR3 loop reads CASRQRGQGNTEAFF. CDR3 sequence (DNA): TGTGCCAGCAGGCAACGGGGACAGGGGAACACTGAAGCTTTCTTT.

DNA for the CDR3: TGTGCCAGCAGCCTGTCGGCAGGGGGGAACACTGAAGCTTTCTTT. Its translation: CASSLSAGGNTEAFF. V gene TRBV7-2 combines with J gene TRBJ1-1; 7 nucleotides line up with TRBD1. Unmatched junction bases numbered 7, after V lost 5 bases and J lost 1 base. Germline V gene sequence: CDR1 SGHTA, CDR2 FQGNSA. This CDR3 comprises 15 residues.

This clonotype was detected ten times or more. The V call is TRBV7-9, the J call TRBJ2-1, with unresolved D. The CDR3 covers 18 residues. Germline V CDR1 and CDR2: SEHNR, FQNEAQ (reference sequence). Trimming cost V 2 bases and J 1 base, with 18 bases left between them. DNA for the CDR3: TGTGCCAGCAGCTTAATCTTCTCACCTCGAGCGTCCTACAATGAGCAGTTCTTC. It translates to CASSLIFSPRASYNEQFF.

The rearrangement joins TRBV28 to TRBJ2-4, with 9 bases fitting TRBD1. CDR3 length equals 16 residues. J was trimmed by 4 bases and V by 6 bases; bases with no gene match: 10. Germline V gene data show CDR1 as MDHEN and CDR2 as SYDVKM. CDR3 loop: CASRGTGWLEKNIQYF. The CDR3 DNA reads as TGTGCCAGCAGGGGGACAGGGTGGTTGGAGAAAAACATTCAGTACTTC.

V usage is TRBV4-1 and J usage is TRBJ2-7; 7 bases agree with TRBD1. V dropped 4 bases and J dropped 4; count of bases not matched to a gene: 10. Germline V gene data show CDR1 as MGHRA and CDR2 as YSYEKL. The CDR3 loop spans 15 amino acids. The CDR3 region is CASSLSQGDSYEQYF. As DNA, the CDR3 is TGCGCCAGCAGCCTGTCTCAGGGGGATTCATACGAGCAGTACTTC.

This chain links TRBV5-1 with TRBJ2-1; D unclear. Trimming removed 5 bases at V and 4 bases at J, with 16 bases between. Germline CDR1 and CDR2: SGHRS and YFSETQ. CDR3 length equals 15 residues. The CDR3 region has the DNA TGCGCCAGCAGTATTAACTCAGTGGGATACAATGAGCAGTTCTTC. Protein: CASSINSVGYNEQFF.

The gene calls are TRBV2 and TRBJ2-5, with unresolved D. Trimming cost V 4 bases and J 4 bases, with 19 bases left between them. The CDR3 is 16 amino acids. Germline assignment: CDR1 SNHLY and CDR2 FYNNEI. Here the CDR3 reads CASSGDHPSKGETQYF. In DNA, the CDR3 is TGTGCCAGCAGTGGGGATCACCCCTCAAAAGGAGAGACCCAGTACTTC.

As DNA, the CDR3 is TGCAGCGGACACCTCAGGGGGCGCGACACTGAAGCTTTCTTT. This encodes CSGHLRGRDTEAFF. This chain joins TRBV29-1 and TRBJ1-1; 8 bases are shared with TRBD1. The ends lost 7 bases at V and 3 bases at J; junction bases unmatched: 10. The CDR3 contains 14 residues. Per the germline V gene, CDR1 is SQVTM and CDR2 is ANQGSEA.

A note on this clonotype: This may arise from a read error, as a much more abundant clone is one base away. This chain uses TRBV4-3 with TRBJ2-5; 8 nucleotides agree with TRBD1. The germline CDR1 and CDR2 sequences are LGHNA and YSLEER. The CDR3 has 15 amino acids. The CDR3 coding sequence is TGCGCCAGCAGCCAAGGGGGACAGGCACAAGAGGCCCAGTACTTC. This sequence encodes CASSQGGQAQEAQYF.

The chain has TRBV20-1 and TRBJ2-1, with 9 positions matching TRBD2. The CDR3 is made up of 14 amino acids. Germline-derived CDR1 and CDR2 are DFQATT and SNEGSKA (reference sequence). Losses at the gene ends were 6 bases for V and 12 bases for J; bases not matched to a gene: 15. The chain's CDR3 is CSAADGEREDVQFF. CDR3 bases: TGCAGTGCGGCGGATGGAGAGCGGGAGGACGTGCAGTTCTTC.

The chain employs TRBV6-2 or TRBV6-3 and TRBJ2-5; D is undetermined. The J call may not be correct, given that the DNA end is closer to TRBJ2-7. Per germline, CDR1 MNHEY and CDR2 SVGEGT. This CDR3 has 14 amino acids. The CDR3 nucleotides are TGTGCCAGCAGTTATATCCCCGTCGCCTGCGAGCAGTACTTC. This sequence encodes CASSYIPVACEQYF.

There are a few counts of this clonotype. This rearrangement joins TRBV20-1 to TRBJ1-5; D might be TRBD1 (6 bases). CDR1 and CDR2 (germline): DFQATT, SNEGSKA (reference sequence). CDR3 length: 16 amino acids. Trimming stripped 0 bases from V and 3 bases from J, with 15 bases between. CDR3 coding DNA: TGCAGTGCTAGAGATGGGTCGGGGGGGCTCAATCAGCCCCAGCATTTT. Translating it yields CSARDGSGGLNQPQHF.

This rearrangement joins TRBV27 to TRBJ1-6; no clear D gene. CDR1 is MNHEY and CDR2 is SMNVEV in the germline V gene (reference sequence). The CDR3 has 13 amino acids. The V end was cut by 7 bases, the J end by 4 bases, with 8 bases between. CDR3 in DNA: TGTGCCAGCACCAGGACTTATAATTCACCCCTCCACTTT. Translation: CASTRTYNSPLHF.

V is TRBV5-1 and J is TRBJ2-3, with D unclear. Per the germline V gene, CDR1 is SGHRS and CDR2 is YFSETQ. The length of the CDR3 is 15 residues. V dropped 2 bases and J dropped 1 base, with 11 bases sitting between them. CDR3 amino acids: CASSFSQDRTDTQYF. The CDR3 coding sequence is TGCGCCAGCAGCTTCTCCCAGGACCGCACAGATACGCAGTATTTT.

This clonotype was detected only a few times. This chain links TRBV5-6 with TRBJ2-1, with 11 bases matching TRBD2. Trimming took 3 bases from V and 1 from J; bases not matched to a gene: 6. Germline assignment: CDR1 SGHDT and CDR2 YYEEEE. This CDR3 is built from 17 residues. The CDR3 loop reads CASSSRTSGGSYNEQFF. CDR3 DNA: TGTGCCAGCAGCTCACGAACTAGCGGGGGTTCCTACAATGAGCAGTTCTTC.

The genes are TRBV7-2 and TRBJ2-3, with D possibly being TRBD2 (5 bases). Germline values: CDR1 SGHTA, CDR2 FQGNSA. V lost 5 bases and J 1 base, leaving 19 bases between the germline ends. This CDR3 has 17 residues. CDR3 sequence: CASSLVSATWGTDTQYF. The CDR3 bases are TGTGCCAGCAGCCTTGTTAGCGCGACTTGGGGCACAGATACGCAGTATTTT. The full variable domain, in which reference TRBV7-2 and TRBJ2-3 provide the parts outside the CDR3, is GAGVSQSPSNKVTEKGKDVELRCDPISGHTALYWYRQSLGQGLEFLIYFQGNSAPDKSGLPSDRFSAERTGGSVSTLTIQRTQQEDSAVYLCASSLVSATWGTDTQYFGPGTRLTVL.

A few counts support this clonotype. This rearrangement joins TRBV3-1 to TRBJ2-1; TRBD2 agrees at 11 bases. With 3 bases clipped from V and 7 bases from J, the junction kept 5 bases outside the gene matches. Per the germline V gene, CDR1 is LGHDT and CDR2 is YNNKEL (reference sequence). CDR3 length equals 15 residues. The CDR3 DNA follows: TGTGCCAGCAGCCACCTAGCGGGAGGCAGAAATGAGCAGTTCTTC. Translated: CASSHLAGGRNEQFF.

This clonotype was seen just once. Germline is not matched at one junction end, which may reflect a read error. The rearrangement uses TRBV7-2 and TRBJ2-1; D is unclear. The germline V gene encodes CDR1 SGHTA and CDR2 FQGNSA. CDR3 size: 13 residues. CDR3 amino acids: CANSPPQSWAQFF. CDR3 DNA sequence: TGTGCCAACAGCCCCCCCCAAAGTTGGGCGCAGTTCTTC.